This T cell receptor (beta chain) was sequenced in a study of blood T cell repertoires in COVID-19. Study as a whole: Whether acute or convalescent, the COVID-19 samples came from the United States, Italy and Spain. In each case, the material was cDNA or gDNA derived from T cells, B-cell-depleted T cells, or PBMCs.

Per the study methods: Amplified reference gene primers provided the basis for estimating nucleated cell counts. Here immunoSEQ multiplex PCR was the method, and the copy in TCRdb shows in-frame clones only, minus some. V and J calls and clone size are as listed in that table; D and trimming were resolved from the DNA. The sample holds about 98,000 clones; 82% are singletons and the top ten take approximately 10%. Sequencing was done on a sample of peripheral blood. The sequence was collected from a man between 65 and 85 years old with active or convalescent COVID-19.

CDR3 in amino acids: CASSLDRGTGGANVLTF. In nucleotides, the CDR3 is TGTGCCAGCAGTCTGGACAGGGGTACGGGTGGGGCCAACGTCCTGACTTTC. The chain recombines TRBV6-6 with TRBJ2-6, with 9 bases aligning to TRBD1. Germline V gene sequence: CDR1 MNHNY, CDR2 SVGAGI (reference sequence). Trimming removed 5 bases from V and 3 bases from J; junction bases left unmatched: 8. The CDR3 spans 17 residues.